These T cell receptor beta chains were read from a single sample in a study of regulatory T cells in long-lasting Graves disease. TCRdb reprocessed the multiplex PCR reads via MiXCR and lists one record per CDR3 protein. The sample records around 400,000 distinct CDR3 sequences, approximately 12% being singletons. This sample also belongs to another study, concerning T cells in Graves' hyperthyroidism and ophthalmopathy.

This specimen consisted of peripheral blood mononuclear cells (PBMCs), obtained at new diagnosis, from a patient treated with antithyroid drugs. The receptors were sampled from a woman under 30 with Graves disease. CDR3s include the opening cysteine and the closing phenylalanine or tryptophan. A D gene is named only where the DNA matches it firmly. Clone size is given for some rows only: seen once, a few or many times, or a class if the clone is expanded.

size: many; D: TRBD2; V: TRBV6-2/TRBV6-3; J: TRBJ2-1; DNA: TGTGCCAGCAGTTACTCGAGACTAGCGGGGGAGGAGCAGTTCTTC; CDR3: CASSYSRLAGEEQFF
size: .; D: .; V: TRBV7-3; J: TRBJ2-1; DNA: TGTGCCAGCAGCTTAGCTCCGACTGGCTACAATGAGCAGTTCTTC; CDR3: CASSLAPTGYNEQFF
size: few; D: .; V: TRBV20-1; J: TRBJ2-1; DNA: TGCAGTGCTAGAGCGCGGGACAATGAGCAGTTCTTC; CDR3: CSARARDNEQFF
size: many; D: .; V: TRBV15; J: TRBJ1-1; DNA: TGTGCCACCAGCAGAGATATAGGGAAAGCTTTCTTT; CDR3: CATSRDIGKAFF
size: many; D: .; V: TRBV6-5; J: TRBJ2-1; DNA: TGTGCCAGCAGTTATGGACCAAACAATGAGCAGTTCTTC; CDR3: CASSYGPNNEQFF
size: many; D: .; V: TRBV12-3/TRBV12-4; J: TRBJ2-1; DNA: TGTGCCAGCAGGCCCCCTGGGGACCAACTCTACAATGAGCAGTTCTTC; CDR3: CASRPPGDQLYNEQFF
size: many; D: .; V: TRBV6-2/TRBV6-3; J: TRBJ1-1; DNA: TGTGCCAGCAGTTTGATCCGGGACGGTGGTGAAGCTTTCTTT; CDR3: CASSLIRDGGEAFF
size: few; D: TRBD2; V: TRBV19; J: TRBJ2-3; DNA: TGTGCCAGTAGTGTCGGGGGGGCAGATACGCAGTATTTT; CDR3: CASSVGGADTQYF
size: many; D: TRBD1; V: TRBV7-8; J: TRBJ1-2; DNA: TGTGCCAGCAGCCCTAACACACAGGGGAACTATGGCTACACCTTC; CDR3: CASSPNTQGNYGYTF
size: .; D: TRBD1; V: TRBV10-2; J: TRBJ1-1; DNA: TGCGCCATTCAACCCGACAGGGAAGGTACTGAAGCTTTCTTT; CDR3: CAIQPDREGTEAFF
size: many; D: TRBD2; V: TRBV20-1; J: TRBJ2-3; DNA: TGCAGTGCTAGAGACTCCACTAGCGGTTACACAGATACGCAGTATTTT; CDR3: CSARDSTSGYTDTQYF